This TCR beta chain was found in a study of shared clonotypes between healthy human individuals (dated by TCRdb to about 2020). For the study in its entirety: A couple of women and a few men aged 18 to 49 years were included in the cohort. Per donor, three plates each were used for CD4 naive and CD4 memory, two for CD8 naive, and one for CD8 memory. Blood TCR repertoires of 5 or 6 healthy adults were deeply sequenced to estimate repertoire size and the extent of clonotype sharing between individuals. To increase sequencing depth and limit assay-specific biases, TCR repertoire library preparation and sequencing were carried out by different laboratories using diverse techniques. Each donor's leukapheresis produced roughly between roughly 0.94 and 9.5 billion PBMCs. What the research found in general, with its limitations: The small number of donors limited the genetic and exposure-history diversity represented. Pairwise subsampling led to the expectation that sequencing depth would affect the degree of clonotype sharing among donors. Compared with non-shared clonotypes, the clonotypes found in all four sorted-subset donors had higher generation probabilities. About 5% of naive CD4, approximately 3.7% of naive CD8, roughly 2.5% of memory CD4, and 0.4% of memory CD8 clonotypes were shared across four donors. Incomplete sequencing was indicated by rarefaction of sorted-subset datasets, despite the large sequencing depth. Only blood was sampled, and tissue TCR repertoires likely differ from those in blood. Naive subsets generally had larger estimated clonotype richness than memory subsets did.

For the CD8 naive samples, CD45RO-negative cells were positively selected for CCR7, yielding a CD45RA+CCR7+ population from which TemRA cells were excluded. The donors were healthy, HIV-negative adults who had no recently reported acute infections or vaccinations. Every donor was a Caucasian adult living in Nashville, Tennessee, USA. After blood collection by leukapheresis, PBMCs were isolated using Ficoll-Histopaque density gradient centrifugation and then cryopreserved in the vapor phase of liquid nitrogen. Analytical flow cytometry was used to check the purity and quantity of each magnetically sorted T cell population. Each sorted fraction had its genomic DNA isolated and then quantified by UV absorbance on a Nanodrop 2000c. TCR CDR3 regions were amplified from genomic DNA by multiplex PCR using the deep immunoSEQ assay. Genomic DNA extracted from each cell subset was distributed evenly over all wells of several immunoSEQ 96-well plates, and each plate served as one replicate. For sorted subsets, each replicate PCR was loaded with roughly 200 ng genomic DNA, equivalent to 25,000 to 35,000 T cell genomes. Purified libraries were measured with a Qubit 3.0 fluorometer, size-checked on a Bioanalyzer 2100, and measured again with the KAPA Library Quantification kit. Every immunoSEQ 96-well plate was sequenced on a dedicated single-read 150-cycle Illumina NextSeq 550 flow cell. On the authors' methods: Because the immunoSEQ output held only junctional sequences and lacked quality scores, the filtering could not match the filtering applied to full-length reads. To assign V/J genes and CDR3, sequences were annotated against IMGT germline references using PyIR, a Python wrapper for IgBLAST v1.9. Reads were filtered out if the reads had weak V/J assignments (E-value above 1e-6), no CDR3, stop codons, out-of-frame junctions, or ambiguous translated residues. V3J clonotypes were defined by identical inferred V gene, J gene, and CDR3 amino acid sequence. The percentage overlap between two repertoires was calculated by dividing the number of shared unique clonotypes by the size of the smaller repertoire. Repertoire richness was assessed with RTK rarefaction, the Chao1 estimator, and Recon v2.1 estimates of unobserved clonotypes. For all TCRbeta clonotypes obtained by the gDNA method from several donors, generation probabilities were computed with OLGA. This is the immuneACCESS table as TCRdb keeps it, with only in-frame sequences that have V and J called. A part of the clones is gone; compared with another copy, unresolved V genes explain less than half, and the rest is unexplained. Clone size and V and J calls were adopted from that table, with D and trimming inferred from the DNA. Within this sample are 1.5 million to 2.5 million clones, with about 95% of them counted one time only. Under 1.5% of the sample belongs to the ten largest clones.

In regard to this clone: No cognate antigen has been identified for it. No base quality information exists; no much larger clone differs at one position.

From the cysteine through the phenylalanine, the CDR3 covers 13 amino acids. The CDR3 DNA has 39 bases and is translated from base 1. CDR1 and CDR2 (SGHNT, YYREEE) derive from the germline V gene (reference sequence). V loses 4 bases of germline sequence and J loses 5 bases, and the interval between the two ends is 9 bases. This chain joins TRBV5-4 to TRBJ2-2; the D gene is perhaps TRBD1 or TRBD2, as each covers 5 bases. Source material: naive CD8+ T cells sorted from blood. What the cell subset or site label conveys for this sample: CD45RA+CCR7+. The receptor was isolated from a man aged 18-30 years in good health. The CDR3 region: CASSRDLTGELFF. DNA sequence: TGTGCCAGCAGCAGGGACCTTACCGGGGAGCTGTTTTTT.